This record looks at one TCR beta chain sequence and its context. Other DNA sequences in this specimen translate into the identical CDR3. Germline V CDR1 and CDR2: LNHDA, SQIVND (reference sequence). V was trimmed by 3 bases and J by 5 bases, leaving 8 bases between them. This CDR3 region has 14 residues. The sample comes from a study of blood T cell repertoires in COVID-19. Study summary: Donors in the United States, Italy and Spain gave samples during acute or convalescent COVID-19. PBMCs, B-cell-depleted T cells, or T cells were the source of the cDNA or gDNA that made up the material.

Self-reported history from a screening survey and questionnaire set each donor's cohort. Among Cohort 3 donors, those recovered had two negative PCRs, clearance, or symptom resolution. Only in-frame clones appear in the TCRdb table, and some are missing; sequencing was by immunoSEQ multiplex PCR. Among a few hundred thousand clones listed, over 80% were seen once. Sequenced sample: PBMCs or T cells enriched from blood (not recorded which). This TCR was recovered from a woman between 45 and 65 years old who had recovered from COVID-19. The chain joins TRBV19 to TRBJ1-6; possibly TRBD1 for D (5 bases). The DNA for the CDR3 is TGTGCCAGTAGTATTTCGGGGGATAATTCACCCCTCCACTTT. Amino acids: CASSISGDNSPLHF. Filled out from reference TRBV19 and TRBJ1-6, the complete variable domain reads DGGITQSPKYLFRKEGQNVTLSCEQNLNHDAMYWYRQDPGQGLRLIYYSQIVNDFQKGDIAEGYSVSREKKESFPLTVTSAQKNPTAFYLCASSISGDNSPLHFGNGTRLTVT.